One sample yielded the 14 T cell receptor beta chains listed below, sequenced in a study of blood T cell repertoires in COVID-19. This table comes from immunoSEQ multiplex PCR, and its TCRdb copy is limited to in-frame clones, with some not included. The table has tens of thousands of clones, 65% to 90% seen once. The sequenced sample was peripheral blood. Receptors were obtained from a man between 60 and 70 years old with acute or convalescent COVID-19.

J is TRBJ2-7 and V is TRBV30, with TRBD1 identical over 7 bases. J gave up 3 bases and V 1 base, and 3 bases lay outside the gene matches. Germline CDR1 GTSNPN, CDR2 SVGIG (reference sequence). This CDR3 is 13 amino acids long. CDR3 amino acids: CAWSGQGIYEQYF. For the CDR3, the DNA is TGTGCCTGGAGTGGACAGGGAATCTACGAGCAGTACTTC.

The CDR3 nucleotides read TGTGCCAGCAGCACCGACAGGGGGCAGGCAACTAATGAAAAACTGTTTTTT. Translated, it gives CASSTDRGQATNEKLFF. This chain connects TRBV7-9 to TRBJ1-4; 10 bases are shared with TRBD1. The V gene's germline CDR1 is SEHNR and CDR2 FQNEAQ (reference sequence). Trimming at V came to 5 bases and at J to 0 bases, leaving 6 bases not matched to a gene. This CDR3 is 17 amino acids long.

The J gene is TRBJ2-7, the V gene TRBV5-1; TRBD2 is a possible D gene (6 bases). The CDR3 contains 13 residues. Germline lookup yields CDR1 SGHRS and CDR2 YFSETQ. V was shortened by 0 bases and J by 4 bases, with 8 bases between the two germline ends. CDR3 protein: CASSLGSGYEQYF. CDR3 coding DNA: TGCGCCAGCAGCTTGGGTAGCGGTTACGAGCAGTACTTC.

The chain joins TRBV5-1 to TRBJ2-5; 8 bases map to TRBD2. Germline V gene sequence: CDR1 SGHRS, CDR2 YFSETQ. The CDR3 has 14 amino acids. J lost 4 bases, V lost 4 bases, and 6 bases had no gene match. The CDR3 region is CASSPGGGRETQYF. DNA of the CDR3: TGCGCCAGCAGCCCGGGAGGGGGACGAGAGACCCAGTACTTC.

A single count supports this clone. CDR3 amino acids: CASSFQGNSNQPQHF. Here the CDR3 DNA reads TGTGCCAGTAGTTTCCAGGGGAATAGCAATCAGCCCCAGCATTTT. The V call is TRBV19, the J call TRBJ1-5, with D possibly TRBD1 on 6 matching bases. V lost 5 bases, J lost 0 bases, and 11 bases lay in between. The CDR3 totals 15 residues. Germline V gene lookup returns CDR1 LNHDA and CDR2 SQIVND (reference sequence).

The chain links TRBV5-4 to TRBJ1-4; TRBD1 matches at 11 bases. The CDR3 totals 15 residues. From germline, CDR1 is SGHNT and CDR2 YYREEE (reference sequence). After removal of 4 bases from V and 12 bases from J, the junction contained 11 bases not matched to a gene. In DNA form, the CDR3 reads TGTGCCAGCAGCCCAGGGACAGGGGGGGTCACTGAACTGTTTTTT. This sequence encodes CASSPGTGGVTELFF.

The chain joins TRBV19 to TRBJ1-2; no clear D. Germline V lookup: CDR1 LNHDA, CDR2 SQIVND (reference sequence). This CDR3 contains 14 residues. V lost 3 bases and J lost 4, with 12 bases in between. In DNA form, the CDR3 reads TGTGCCAGTAGTATTCCGGGCGGGAGCTATGGCTACACCTTC. Its protein is CASSIPGGSYGYTF.

The rearrangement links TRBV6-5 to TRBJ1-1; tentatively, D is TRBD1 (5 bases). Trimming shortened V by 7 bases and J by 3 bases, and 12 bases separated the two germline ends. Germline V lookup: CDR1 MNHEY, CDR2 SVGAGI. The CDR3 sequence is 13 residues long. DNA for the CDR3: TGTGCCAGCATCCGCGGCAGGGACACTGAAGCTTTCTTT. Protein product: CASIRGRDTEAFF.

The chain combines TRBV5-1 with TRBJ2-1; 15 bases fit TRBD2. Germline values: CDR1 SGHRS, CDR2 YFSETQ. V gave up 5 bases and J gave up 2 bases; unmatched junction bases: 2. There are 16 residues in the CDR3. CDR3 nucleotide sequence: TGCGCCAGCAGGGGACTAGCGGGAGGAACCTACAATGAGCAGTTCTTC. This codes for CASRGLAGGTYNEQFF.

This CDR3 reads CASSPPGGVNTEAFF. CDR3 DNA: TGTGCCAGCAGCCCCCCCGGGGGAGTGAACACTGAAGCTTTCTTT. The rearrangement joins TRBV7-9 to TRBJ1-1, with a weak D call TRBD1 (5 bases). The germline V gene encodes CDR1 SEHNR and CDR2 FQNEAQ (reference sequence). The ends were cut back, 5 bases at V and 0 bases at J, with 13 bases in the middle. The CDR3 is made up of 15 amino acids. Drawing the rest from reference TRBV7-9 and TRBJ1-1, the complete variable domain is DTGVSQNPRHKITKRGQNVTFRCDPISEHNRLYWYRQTLGQGPEFLTYFQNEAQLEKSRLLSDRFSAERPKGSFSTLEIQRTEQGDSAMYLCASSPPGGVNTEAFFGQGTRLTVV.

The chain couples TRBV27 to TRBJ1-1; D is perhaps TRBD1 (6 bases). Deletions cut 3 bases from V and 1 base from J, with 9 bases between. This CDR3 contains 14 residues. The germline V gene has CDR1 MNHEY and CDR2 SMNVEV (reference sequence). CDR3 residues: CASSFQGWNTEAFF. CDR3 sequence (DNA): TGTGCCAGCAGTTTTCAGGGGTGGAACACTGAAGCTTTCTTT.

This chain joins TRBV15 and TRBJ1-6, with D perhaps matching TRBD1 (5 bases). The V end was cut by 3 bases, the J end by 9 bases, with 21 bases between. This CDR3 has 17 residues. The germline gives CDR1 LNHNV, CDR2 YYDKDF (reference sequence). CDR3 protein: CATSSSRQPRHSSPLHF. As DNA, the CDR3 is TGTGCCACCAGCAGCAGCAGACAGCCCCGGCATAGTTCACCCCTCCACTTT.

The CDR3 is CASSIYTYYTF. As DNA, the CDR3 is TGTGCCAGCAGCATTTATACCTACTACACCTTC. This chain links TRBV7-6 with TRBJ1-2; D is undetermined. Deletions cut 5 bases from V and 10 bases from J, with 11 bases between. From germline, CDR1 is SGHVS and CDR2 FNYEAQ. The CDR3 has 11 residues.

The chain couples TRBV19 to TRBJ1-2; 8 bases align to TRBD1. Germline trimming cut 5 bases from V and 1 base from J; bases unmatched to any gene: 6. The CDR3 has 15 amino acids. Looked up from germline, CDR1 is LNHDA and CDR2 is SQIVND (reference sequence). DNA of the CDR3: TGTGCCAGTAGTCCTCAGACAGGGGTTAACTATGGCTACACCTTC. It codes for CASSPQTGVNYGYTF. Using reference TRBV19 and TRBJ1-2 for the parts outside the CDR3, the full variable domain is DGGITQSPKYLFRKEGQNVTLSCEQNLNHDAMYWYRQDPGQGLRLIYYSQIVNDFQKGDIAEGYSVSREKKESFPLTVTSAQKNPTAFYLCASSPQTGVNYGYTFGSGTRLTVV.